These 10 T cell receptor beta chains originate from one sample sequenced in a study of blood T cell repertoires in COVID-19. Sequencing used immunoSEQ multiplex PCR; TCRdb keeps in-frame clones, though not all of them. The repertoire has roughly 200,000 clones, about 83% of them found once; the top ten carry 5% to 7%. The sequenced sample was PBMCs or T cells enriched from blood (not recorded which). The receptors were sampled from a man aged 35 to 55 with acute COVID-19.

V gene TRBV4-3 combines with J gene TRBJ2-7, with 8 nucleotides matching TRBD1. Germline V gene data show CDR1 as LGHNA and CDR2 as YSLEER. Trimming took 1 base from V and 5 from J; bases not matched to a gene: 7. This CDR3 region has 15 residues. CDR3 sequence (DNA): TGCGCCAGCAGCCAAGGGACAGGGCCAATGGACGAGCAGTACTTC. Translation gives CASSQGTGPMDEQYF.

The chain recombines TRBV12-3 or TRBV12-4 with TRBJ1-1; no reliable D call. The CDR3 is 13 amino acids. Trimming removed 3 bases at V and 4 bases at J, with 9 bases between. The chain's CDR3 is CASSFRSGTEAFF. CDR3 in DNA: TGTGCCAGCAGTTTTAGGTCGGGCACTGAAGCTTTCTTT.

V usage is TRBV5-4 and J usage is TRBJ1-2, with 7 bases fitting TRBD1. Germline values: CDR1 SGHNT, CDR2 YYREEE (reference sequence). J gave up 7 bases and V 3 bases, and 18 bases lay outside the gene matches. CDR3 length: 17 amino acids. As DNA, the CDR3 is TGTGCCAGCAGCTCAGGGGGGCCCTCCCAGCGACAGCGTGGCTACACCTTC. This encodes CASSSGGPSQRQRGYTF.

V usage is TRBV5-1 and J usage is TRBJ2-5; TRBD2 aligns across 8 bases. V lost 1 base, J lost 0 bases, and 5 bases stayed unmatched. Germline CDR1 and CDR2: SGHRS and YFSETQ. This CDR3 has 16 amino acids. The CDR3 region has the DNA TGCGCCAGCAGCTTGACGGGACTAGTGTACCAAGAGACCCAGTACTTC. Protein: CASSLTGLVYQETQYF.

The chain uses TRBV27 and TRBJ2-1; TRBD2 matches at 8 bases. This CDR3 has 16 residues. Germline trimming cut 0 bases from V and 4 bases from J; bases unmatched to any gene: 5. Germline CDR1 is MNHEY and CDR2 is SMNVEV (reference sequence). This chain's CDR3 is CASSLSNSGIYNEQFF. The CDR3, as DNA: TGTGCCAGCAGTTTATCGAATAGCGGGATTTACAATGAGCAGTTCTTC.

The rearrangement links TRBV7-8 to TRBJ1-6; no clear D. This CDR3 has 15 residues. Trimming took off 3 bases at V and 8 bases at J, with 14 bases between the two ends. Germline V gives CDR1 SGHVS, CDR2 FQNEAQ. The CDR3 sequence is CASSLYEGKDSPLHF. In DNA form, the CDR3 reads TGTGCCAGCAGCTTGTATGAGGGAAAAGATTCACCCCTCCACTTT.

The rearrangement links TRBV5-1 to TRBJ2-5, with a possible D match to TRBD2 (6 bases). The CDR3 contains 15 residues. Germline V gives CDR1 SGHRS, CDR2 YFSETQ. V gave up 3 bases and J gave up 3 bases, with 15 bases separating them. This CDR3 is CASSSPGSGKETQYF. CDR3 nucleotide sequence: TGCGCCAGCAGCTCACCCGGGAGTGGGAAAGAGACCCAGTACTTC.

This clone appeared a single time. This chain connects TRBV7-3 to TRBJ2-3; TRBD2 aligns across 8 bases. The CDR3 is 17 amino acids. V lost 5 bases, J lost 2 bases, and 12 bases stayed unmatched. The germline gives CDR1 SGHTA, CDR2 FQGTGA. DNA of the CDR3: TGTGCCAGCAGCACCAGGAGAACGGGAGGGCCCACAGATACGCAGTATTTT. Amino acid sequence: CASSTRRTGGPTDTQYF.

This clone occurred once. This chain links TRBV28 with TRBJ1-5; a possible D gene is TRBD1 (5 bases). Germline V lookup: CDR1 MDHEN, CDR2 SYDVKM. The CDR3 contains 13 residues. V was cut by 3 bases and J by 7 bases, with 10 bases left in between. CDR3 sequence (DNA): TGTGCCAGCAGTTTTGGGGCTGGACAGCCCCAGCATTTT. This codes for CASSFGAGQPQHF.

The chain recombines TRBV28 with TRBJ1-5; D gene ambiguous. This CDR3 has 16 residues. V was pared by 2 bases and J by 7 bases, with 18 bases between. Germline V CDR1 and CDR2: MDHEN, SYDVKM. The CDR3 reads CASSLLGERLSQPQHF. In DNA, the CDR3 is TGTGCCAGCAGTTTACTCGGGGAGCGGTTGAGCCAGCCCCAGCATTTT.